Listed here are 32 T cell receptor beta chains from one sample, sequenced in a study of T cells in localized non-small cell lung cancer. The data were produced by immunoSEQ multiplex PCR, yet TCRdb's version contains in-frame clones alone and is incomplete. The sample includes over a thousand clones, 22% seen only once; the top ten take 17%. The sequencing here drew on normal lung tissue next to the tumor, taken before any cancer treatment. The receptors here all came from a woman aged 35-75 years with stage I lung adenocarcinoma.

This clone was seen a handful of times. The rearrangement joins TRBV25-1 to TRBJ1-3, with D perhaps TRBD1 (6 bases). Trimming stripped 4 bases from V and 4 bases from J, with 11 bases between. CDR1 is MGHDK and CDR2 is SYGVNS in the germline V gene. There are 14 residues in the CDR3. CDR3 region: CASSGQGSGNTIYF. The DNA for the CDR3 is TGTGCCAGCAGTGGGCAGGGGTCAGGAAACACCATATATTTT.

The chain carries TRBV5-1 and TRBJ1-1, with D tentatively TRBD1 (6 bases). Germline assignment: CDR1 SGHRS and CDR2 YFSETQ. This CDR3 spans 17 amino acids. V was cut by 2 bases and J by 0 bases, with 17 bases left in between. CDR3 sequence: CASSFTTGSPMNTEAFF. The CDR3 DNA is TGCGCCAGCAGCTTCACTACAGGGTCCCCTATGAACACTGAAGCTTTCTTT.

This clone rates as hyperexpanded. The V and J genes are TRBV9 and TRBJ1-6, with a weak D call TRBD1 (6 bases). V lost 4 bases to trimming and J lost 0 bases, with 14 bases between them. The CDR3 is 17 amino acids. Germline V gene lookup returns CDR1 SGDLS and CDR2 YYNGEE. In DNA, the CDR3 is TGTGCCAGCAGCTTCGGGACACCCAGCTCCTATAATTCACCCCTCCACTTT. Residues: CASSFGTPSSYNSPLHF.

This clone was picked up one time. The chain has TRBV19 and TRBJ1-6; 7 bases map to TRBD1. The CDR3 extends over 14 amino acids. J gave up 10 bases and V 2 bases, and 5 bases lay outside the gene matches. Germline V gives CDR1 LNHDA, CDR2 SQIVND (reference sequence). CDR3 amino acids: CASSIRQGRSPLHF. CDR3 in DNA: TGTGCCAGTAGTATACGACAGGGCCGATCACCCCTCCACTTT.

This clone qualifies as medium-sized. V usage is TRBV6-8 and J usage is TRBJ1-5; 8 nucleotides match TRBD1. CDR1 is MNHGY, CDR2 SAAAGT, per germline. After removal of 0 bases from V and 5 bases from J, the junction contained 3 bases not matched to a gene. This CDR3 is built from 15 residues. CDR3 loop: CASSYSTGEDQPQHF. In DNA, the CDR3 is TGTGCCAGCAGTTACTCGACAGGGGAAGATCAGCCCCAGCATTTT.

This sequence joins TRBV11-3 and TRBJ2-5; TRBD2 matches 10 bases. Germline V gene data show CDR1 as SGHNT and CDR2 as YENEEA. The V and J ends lost 5 bases and 1 base, in that order; junction bases with no gene match: 7. The CDR3 has 16 residues. CDR3 amino acids: CASSLTSGESQETQYF. The CDR3 nucleotides are TGTGCCAGCAGCCTAACTAGCGGGGAATCCCAAGAGACCCAGTACTTC.

The chain recombines TRBV30 with TRBJ2-5, with D possibly TRBD1 on 6 matching bases. The CDR3 loop spans 14 amino acids. Between the trimmed V and J ends, which lost 3 bases and 2 bases, there was a span of 13 bases. Germline CDR1 is GTSNPN and CDR2 is SVGIG (reference sequence). The CDR3 region has the DNA TGTGCCTGGAGCGGACAGCCCGGACAAGAGACCCAGTACTTC. The encoded protein is CAWSGQPGQETQYF.

By frequency in the sample, this clone is medium-sized. This sequence joins TRBV11-3 and TRBJ2-1; 12 bases align to TRBD2. The trim removed 3 bases at V and 4 bases at J, leaving 4 bases unmatched. CDR1 and CDR2 (germline): SGHNT, YENEEA. This CDR3 has 16 residues. The CDR3, as DNA: TGTGCCAGCAGCTTGGCCCTAGCGGGGGGGTACAATGAGCAGTTCTTC. It yields the protein CASSLALAGGYNEQFF.

The chain uses TRBV18 and TRBJ1-6, with 8 nucleotides matching TRBD1. The junction had 8 bases not matched to a gene; V was cut back by 3 bases and J by 10 bases. The CDR3 runs 15 residues. Germline-derived CDR1 and CDR2 are KGHSH and LQKENI. The CDR3 sequence: CASSPSGGAESPLHF. In nucleotides, the CDR3 is TGTGCCAGCTCACCTTCAGGGGGCGCAGAGTCACCCCTCCACTTT.

This clone was seen a handful of times. The rearrangement joins TRBV18 to TRBJ1-1; D is perhaps TRBD1 (6 bases). Germline V gives CDR1 KGHSH, CDR2 LQKENI. The CDR3 consists of 16 residues. Deletions cut 2 bases from V and 0 bases from J, with 13 bases between. The CDR3 nucleotides are TGTGCCAGCTCACCAGATGGGGGCCTCATGAACACTGAAGCTTTCTTT. Protein sequence: CASSPDGGLMNTEAFF.

There are a few counts of this clone. This sequence joins TRBV9 and TRBJ2-2; D might be TRBD2 (6 bases). V was shortened by 3 bases and J by 0 bases, with 12 bases between the two germline ends. The CDR3 is made up of 16 amino acids. Germline loops: CDR1 SGDLS, CDR2 YYNGEE. CDR3 sequence reads: CASSGLDQANTGELFF. Written as DNA, the CDR3 is TGTGCCAGCAGCGGACTAGACCAAGCGAACACCGGGGAGCTGTTTTTT.

This clone was counted only a few times. In nucleotides, the CDR3 is TGTGCCAGCAGCCTATTGGACAGGTACCAAGAGACCCAGTACTTC. This codes for CASSLLDRYQETQYF. The rearrangement uses TRBV11-3 and TRBJ2-5; 7 nucleotides align to TRBD1. This CDR3 has 15 amino acids. V dropped 5 bases and J dropped 0; count of bases not matched to a gene: 6. CDR1 SGHNT and CDR2 YENEEA come from the germline V gene. The full variable domain, with the rest looked up from reference TRBV11-3 and TRBJ2-5, is EAGVVQSPRYKIIEKKQPVAFWCNPISGHNTLYWYLQNLGQGPELLIRYENEEAVDDSQLPKDRFSAERLKGVDSTLKIQPAELGDSAVYLCASSLLDRYQETQYFGPGTRLLVL.

By sample fraction, this clone is large. The CDR3 DNA is TGTGCCAGCAGTGGGACTAGCAGTAGGGATGAGCAGTTCTTC. It codes for CASSGTSSRDEQFF. This sequence joins TRBV9 and TRBJ2-1; 9 nucleotides agree with TRBD2. Germline-derived CDR1 and CDR2 are SGDLS and YYNGEE. V was pared by 5 bases and J by 8 bases, with 8 bases of the junction left unmatched. CDR3 length equals 14 residues.

The sample holds a few counts of this clone. The genes are TRBV11-3 and TRBJ2-5; maybe TRBD2 (6 bases). V was pared by 7 bases and J by 5 bases, with 17 bases between. The CDR3 totals 14 residues. The germline V gene has CDR1 SGHNT and CDR2 YENEEA. The CDR3 reads CASKTLGGVETQYF. CDR3 bases: TGTGCCAGCAAAACCCTGGGGGGAGTGGAGACCCAGTACTTC.

Sample share makes this clone medium-sized. V usage is TRBV11-3 and J usage is TRBJ2-3, with D perhaps matching TRBD2 (6 bases). Looked up from germline, CDR1 is SGHNT and CDR2 is YENEEA. The CDR3 extends over 14 amino acids. V was cut by 4 bases and J by 5 bases, with 13 bases left in between. The CDR3 DNA reads as TGTGCCAGCAGCTATCTAGCGAGGGGAGATACGCAGTATTTT. It codes for CASSYLARGDTQYF.

This clone occurred once. The chain joins TRBV11-3 to TRBJ1-3; D not certain. This CDR3 is built from 15 residues. Trimming took off 5 bases at V and 0 bases at J, with 11 bases between the two ends. Germline loops: CDR1 SGHNT, CDR2 YENEEA. CDR3 nucleotides: TGTGCCAGCAGCCCTCGGACGGGCTCTGGAAACACCATATATTTT. It specifies CASSPRTGSGNTIYF.

By sample share, this clone is large. The chain joins TRBV9 to TRBJ1-5, with TRBD1 identical over 9 bases. This CDR3 contains 16 residues. V was clipped by 5 bases and J by 2 bases; unmatched bases: 8. The germline CDR1 and CDR2 sequences are SGDLS and YYNGEE. Here the CDR3 DNA reads TGTGCCAGCAGTGAAGCAGGGGACAGGGGCAATCAGCCCCAGCATTTT. This sequence encodes CASSEAGDRGNQPQHF.

This clone was counted between two and nine times. The chain is built from TRBV18 and TRBJ1-1, with D uncertain. There are 14 residues in the CDR3. Trimming left V 2 bases short and J 7 bases short, with 14 bases between. Germline V gene data show CDR1 as KGHSH and CDR2 as LQKENI. CDR3 nucleotide sequence: TGTGCCAGCTCACCATTAAGCCGGAACGGTGAAGCTTTCTTT. This translates into CASSPLSRNGEAFF. The whole variable domain, remainder taken from reference TRBV18 and TRBJ1-1, is NAGVMQNPRHLVRRRGQEARLRCSPMKGHSHVYWYRQLPEEGLKFMVYLQKENIIDESGMPKERFSAEFPKEGPSILRIQQVVRGDSAAYFCASSPLSRNGEAFFGQGTRLTVV.

The chain recombines TRBV19 with TRBJ2-7; 10 nucleotides align to TRBD1. This CDR3 spans 13 amino acids. The trim removed 10 bases at V and 3 bases at J, leaving 6 bases unmatched. Germline lookup yields CDR1 LNHDA and CDR2 SQIVND (reference sequence). Here the CDR3 DNA reads TGTGCCACTCGAGACAGGGGGCTCTACGAGCAGTACTTC. Translated: CATRDRGLYEQYF.

The chain has TRBV18 and TRBJ2-1, with D perhaps TRBD1 (6 bases). The CDR3 is 16 residues long. Trimming stripped 3 bases from V and 1 base from J, with 13 bases between. Germline assignment: CDR1 KGHSH and CDR2 LQKENI. In DNA, the CDR3 is TGTGCCAGCTCACCGGTACAGGGAGTTTCCTACAATGAGCAGTTCTTC. It is translated as CASSPVQGVSYNEQFF.

This CDR3 reads CASSPSTSGAFNEQFF. In DNA, the CDR3 is TGCGCCAGCAGTCCCTCGACTAGCGGGGCCTTCAATGAGCAGTTCTTC. The chain uses TRBV5-1 and TRBJ2-1; 11 nucleotides match TRBD2. The germline V gene encodes CDR1 SGHRS and CDR2 YFSETQ. With V trimmed by 5 bases and J by 6 bases, 10 bases remained unmatched. The CDR3 length is 16 residues.

This clone came up a few times. CDR3 sequence: CASRDLLASGSHEAFF. As DNA, the CDR3 is TGTGCCAGCCGGGACCTGCTGGCTTCGGGATCCCATGAAGCTTTCTTT. The rearrangement links TRBV11-3 to TRBJ1-1; D is perhaps TRBD1 (5 bases). The CDR3 covers 16 residues. CDR1 SGHNT and CDR2 YENEEA come from the germline V gene. Trimming left V 8 bases short and J 7 bases short, with 26 bases between.

This clone was counted only a few times. This chain links TRBV7-2 with TRBJ1-1; no clear D. The germline CDR1 and CDR2 sequences are SGHTA and FQGNSA. V lost 3 bases to trimming and J lost 1 base, with 6 bases between them. The CDR3 extends over 13 amino acids. CDR3 DNA: TGTGCCAGCAGCTTTGGATCGAACACTGAAGCTTTCTTT. Protein product: CASSFGSNTEAFF.

The chain carries TRBV5-1 and TRBJ1-4; TRBD1 matches 8 bases. Germline trimming cut 5 bases from V and 4 bases from J; bases unmatched to any gene: 10. Per germline, CDR1 SGHRS and CDR2 YFSETQ. The CDR3 runs to 16 residues. CDR3 in DNA: TGCGCCAGCAGTTTAGGAAATGGACAGGGTAATGAAAAACTGTTTTTT. It specifies CASSLGNGQGNEKLFF.

This clone was seen only a few times. The chain uses TRBV11-3 and TRBJ2-1; 8 bases are shared with TRBD1. The length of the CDR3 is 14 residues. Unmatched junction bases numbered 4, after V lost 4 bases and J lost 5 bases. CDR1 and CDR2 (germline): SGHNT, YENEEA. CDR3 in amino acids: CASSSDRGDNEQFF. The CDR3 DNA follows: TGTGCCAGCAGCTCAGACAGGGGCGACAATGAGCAGTTCTTC. Complete variable domain (other parts from reference TRBV11-3 and TRBJ2-1): EAGVVQSPRYKIIEKKQPVAFWCNPISGHNTLYWYLQNLGQGPELLIRYENEEAVDDSQLPKDRFSAERLKGVDSTLKIQPAELGDSAVYLCASSSDRGDNEQFFGPGTRLTVL.

The rearrangement links TRBV11-3 to TRBJ1-3; D is perhaps TRBD1 (5 bases). Between the trimmed V and J ends, which lost 5 bases and 0 bases, there was a span of 11 bases. CDR1 is SGHNT and CDR2 is YENEEA in the germline V gene. The CDR3 contains 15 residues. The CDR3 reads CASSPGTASGNTIYF. In nucleotides, the CDR3 is TGTGCCAGCAGCCCCGGGACGGCCTCTGGAAACACCATATATTTT.

The V and J genes are TRBV28 and TRBJ2-1; TRBD2 agrees at 9 bases. Trimming took 8 bases from V and 5 from J; bases not matched to a gene: 7. This CDR3 has 14 residues. CDR1 is MDHEN, CDR2 SYDVKM, per germline. CDR3: CASSLSGSHNEQFF. CDR3 DNA sequence: TGTGCCAGCTCCCTTAGCGGGAGCCACAATGAGCAGTTCTTC. The full variable domain, completed using reference TRBV28 and TRBJ2-1, is DVKVTQSSRYLVKRTGEKVFLECVQDMDHENMFWYRQDPGLGLRLIYFSYDVKMKEKGDIPEGYSVSREKKERFSLILESASTNQTSMYLCASSLSGSHNEQFFGPGTRLTVL.

This clone was found a few times. Here the CDR3 DNA reads TGTGCCACCAGCAGAGGCCCTAGTAAAGAGACCCAGTACTTC. Its protein product is CATSRGPSKETQYF. This chain connects TRBV15 to TRBJ2-5, with unresolved D. V was shortened by 1 base and J by 3 bases, with 9 bases between the two germline ends. CDR1 and CDR2 (germline): LNHNV, YYDKDF (reference sequence). CDR3 length: 14 amino acids.

This clone has just a few counts. V is TRBV6-1 and J is TRBJ2-6; a possible D gene is TRBD1 (6 bases). Trimming shortened V by 1 base and J by 2 bases, and 6 bases separated the two germline ends. The germline V gene has CDR1 MNHNS and CDR2 SASEGT. This CDR3 contains 15 residues. The CDR3 spells CASSEEGAGANVLTF. The CDR3 DNA reads as TGTGCCAGCAGTGAAGAGGGGGCTGGGGCCAACGTCCTGACTTTC.

J is TRBJ1-6 and V is TRBV15; D remains unclear. V shed 1 base and J shed 7 bases, with 11 bases lying between them. This CDR3 comprises 15 residues. Germline V lookup: CDR1 LNHNV, CDR2 YYDKDF (reference sequence). The CDR3 loop reads CATSRGRLGNSPLHF. CDR3 nucleotides: TGTGCCACCAGCAGAGGGAGGCTAGGGAATTCACCCCTCCACTTT.

In its sample, this clone ranks as medium-sized. The chain has TRBV11-3 and TRBJ1-1; D unclear. Germline V gives CDR1 SGHNT, CDR2 YENEEA. V lost 5 bases, J lost 8 bases, and 18 bases lay in between. This CDR3 spans 14 amino acids. CDR3 loop: CASSPAGLWEEAFF. The CDR3, as DNA: TGTGCCAGCAGCCCCGCGGGCCTCTGGGAGGAAGCTTTCTTT. The full variable domain, with the rest looked up from reference TRBV11-3 and TRBJ1-1, is EAGVVQSPRYKIIEKKQPVAFWCNPISGHNTLYWYLQNLGQGPELLIRYENEEAVDDSQLPKDRFSAERLKGVDSTLKIQPAELGDSAVYLCASSPAGLWEEAFFGQGTRLTVV.

V gene TRBV11-3 combines with J gene TRBJ2-3; TRBD2 matches 8 bases. The CDR3 runs to 14 residues. The germline V gene has CDR1 SGHNT and CDR2 YENEEA. V lost 5 bases and J lost 6; bases outside the gene matches: 7. Written as DNA, the CDR3 is TGTGCCAGCAGCCCCGGGACTAGGATCGATACGCAGTATTTT. It is translated as CASSPGTRIDTQYF.